This passage covers 16 T cell receptor beta chains from one sample sequenced in a study of Ad26.COV2.S vaccination and SARS-CoV-2 variants. Profiling relied on immunoSEQ multiplex PCR, and the TCRdb table lists in-frame clones only, not all of them. This sample has over 400,000 clones, with about 90% found just once. Treatment defined: over 15 received Ad26.COV2.S at low or high dose, single or two shots; a few received placebo; per-sample allocation not given. Following the first vaccine or placebo injection, samples were taken on day 63. The sample was peripheral blood, taken in a trial of Ad26.COV2.S vaccine versus placebo. All receptors derive from a person aged 18 to 59 who received the Ad26.COV2.S COVID-19 vaccine or a placebo.

The chain employs TRBV6-1 and TRBJ1-2, with TRBD1 matching over 7 bases. The germline gives CDR1 MNHNS, CDR2 SASEGT. After removal of 0 bases from V and 5 bases from J, the junction contained 18 bases not matched to a gene. The CDR3 covers 19 residues. The CDR3 loop reads CASSEAYPGQLDSGYGYTF. The CDR3, as DNA: TGTGCCAGCAGTGAAGCTTACCCGGGACAGCTAGATTCTGGGTATGGCTACACCTTC.

This chain joins TRBV5-4 and TRBJ1-4, with TRBD1 matching over 7 bases. J gave up 2 bases and V 1 base, and 2 bases lay outside the gene matches. Germline assignment: CDR1 SGHNT and CDR2 YYREEE (reference sequence). This CDR3 contains 15 residues. The CDR3 bases are TGTGCCAGCAGCTTGCAGGACAGGACTAATGAAAAACTGTTTTTT. Protein product: CASSLQDRTNEKLFF.

This rearrangement joins TRBV3-1 (or the pseudogene TRBV3-2) to TRBJ1-1; TRBD1 is a possible D gene (5 bases). The V end lost 1 base, the J end lost 0 bases, and 15 bases lay between the germline ends. The length of the CDR3 is 17 residues. Germline V lookup: CDR1 LGHDT, CDR2 YNNKEL (reference sequence). CDR3 protein: CASSQGGESSMNTEAFF. The CDR3 DNA is TGTGCCAGCAGCCAAGGAGGGGAATCGTCCATGAACACTGAAGCTTTCTTT.

This CDR3 reads CASSPYRGEQYF. As DNA, the CDR3 is TGTGCCAGCAGCCCCTACCGGGGGGAGCAGTACTTC. The V call is TRBV12-3 or TRBV12-4, the J call TRBJ2-7; D may be TRBD2 (6 bases). This CDR3 is 12 amino acids long. V lost 6 bases and J 7 bases, leaving 13 bases between the germline ends.

In this sample, this clone turned up once. The chain carries TRBV28 and TRBJ2-7; 9 bases line up with TRBD2. CDR3 length: 16 residues. V lost 5 bases and J lost 4; bases outside the gene matches: 12. Germline V lookup: CDR1 MDHEN, CDR2 SYDVKM. This CDR3 is CASSLTGPLAGYEQYF. The CDR3 DNA follows: TGTGCCAGCAGTCTAACAGGGCCGCTAGCGGGGTACGAGCAGTACTTC.

V gene TRBV7-9 combines with J gene TRBJ2-2; no clear D. Trimming removed 5 bases at V and 7 bases at J, with 14 bases between. The CDR3 contains 14 residues. Germline lookup yields CDR1 SEHNR and CDR2 FQNEAQ (reference sequence). The CDR3, as DNA: TGTGCCAGCAGCCCTAAGGGTCTGGTCGGGGAGCTGTTTTTT. It translates to CASSPKGLVGELFF.

This clone occurred once. The chain is built from TRBV4-3 and TRBJ2-7; D call uncertain. The germline V and J ends were trimmed by 0 bases and 7 bases, with 10 bases remaining between them. The CDR3 length is 13 residues. Germline CDR1 LGHNA, CDR2 YSLEER. This CDR3 reads CASSQEGHEEQYF. CDR3 DNA: TGCGCCAGCAGCCAAGAAGGTCATGAGGAGCAGTACTTC.

This clone has more than one count but fewer than ten. The V call is TRBV4-1, the J call TRBJ1-6; TRBD1 might be the D (6 bases). V lost 1 base to trimming and J lost 5 bases, with 15 bases between them. The CDR3 length is 17 residues. Germline CDR1 and CDR2: MGHRA and YSYEKL. The CDR3 protein is CASSQGAGTTNNSPLHF. The CDR3 DNA reads TGCGCCAGCAGCCAAGGGGCCGGGACAACGAATAATTCACCCCTCCACTTT.

The genes are TRBV27 and TRBJ2-1, with D possibly matching TRBD2 (6 bases). The V end lost 0 bases, the J end lost 0 bases, and 18 bases lay between the germline ends. Per germline, CDR1 MNHEY and CDR2 SMNVEV (reference sequence). The CDR3 totals 19 residues. CDR3 DNA: TGTGCCAGCAGTTTATCGTTTTTTCCGGGGGTGAGCTCCTACAATGAGCAGTTCTTC. Translation: CASSLSFFPGVSSYNEQFF.

Notes on this clone: The same CDR3 is also encoded by other DNA sequences in this sample. J is TRBJ1-2 and V is TRBV3-1 (or the pseudogene TRBV3-2); unclear D gene. The CDR3 contains 15 residues. V shed 0 bases and J shed 0 bases, with 8 bases lying between them. Germline CDR1 and CDR2: LGHDT and YNNKEL (reference sequence). The CDR3 DNA is TGTGCCAGCAGCCAAGATGGCAGCTCTAACTATGGCTACACCTTC. The encoded protein is CASSQDGSSNYGYTF.

This chain connects TRBV7-9 to TRBJ2-7; D is uncertain. The CDR3 consists of 17 residues. Germline V CDR1 and CDR2: SEHNR, FQNEAQ (reference sequence). With 1 base removed from V and 3 bases from J, the gap between germline ends came to 19 bases. The CDR3 is CASSLGGRPSQFYEQYF. CDR3 coding DNA: TGTGCCAGCAGCTTAGGGGGTCGACCGAGTCAATTCTACGAGCAGTACTTC.

The chain has TRBV7-2 and TRBJ2-7, with 7 bases identical to TRBD2. Germline V gives CDR1 SGHTA, CDR2 FQGNSA. Unmatched junction bases numbered 9, after V lost 5 bases and J lost 5 bases. The CDR3 has 14 residues. The CDR3 loop reads CASSPGGGVDEQYF. CDR3 DNA sequence: TGTGCCAGCAGCCCGGGCGGGGGTGTCGACGAGCAGTACTTC.

This chain links TRBV23-1 with TRBJ2-6; TRBD1 agrees at 7 bases. TRBV23-1 is filed as an ORF, its function uncertain. The CDR3 runs to 17 residues. J lost 4 bases, V lost 2 bases, and 8 bases had no gene match. The CDR3 nucleotides read TGCGCCAGCAGTCAAGGGGACAGTCTAGGGGGGGCCAACGTCCTGACTTTC. It is translated as CASSQGDSLGGANVLTF.

The chain couples TRBV9 to TRBJ1-1; D is perhaps TRBD1 (6 bases). This CDR3 is built from 14 residues. Germline loops: CDR1 SGDLS, CDR2 YYNGEE. Deletions cut 7 bases from V and 0 bases from J, with 13 bases between. CDR3 residues: CASSPTGLNTEAFF. The CDR3 DNA reads as TGTGCCAGCTCCCCGACAGGACTGAACACTGAAGCTTTCTTT.

In this sample, this clone turned up once. This chain uses TRBV7-2 with TRBJ2-1, with TRBD2 identical over 13 bases. The V gene end was trimmed by 1 base and the J gene end by 4 bases; junction bases not matched to a gene: 4. In germline, CDR1 is SGHTA, CDR2 FQGNSA. The CDR3 runs to 17 residues. CDR3 sequence: CASSLDQTSGGYNEQFF. The CDR3 nucleotides are TGTGCCAGCAGCTTAGATCAGACTAGCGGGGGGTACAATGAGCAGTTCTTC.

A few counts support this clone. Other DNA sequences in the same sample also yield this CDR3. This chain uses TRBV10-3 with TRBJ2-7; 8 bases agree with TRBD1. V dropped 6 bases and J dropped 2; count of bases not matched to a gene: 6. Germline CDR1 ENHRY, CDR2 SYGVKD. This CDR3 is built from 14 residues. The CDR3 is CAISPGQGPYEQYF. The CDR3 nucleotides are TGTGCCATCAGCCCCGGACAGGGACCCTACGAGCAGTACTTC.